This T cell receptor (beta chain) comes out of a study of cytomegalovirus exposure and HLA in healthy donors. In the study overall: Inside one of the first data releases sat about 85 million unique TCRs taken from HLA-typed donors.

The CDR3 is 15 residues long. Germline values: CDR1 SGHRS, CDR2 YFSETQ. Trimming removed 7 bases from V and 2 bases from J, with 13 bases in between. Vbeta (60) and Jbeta (13) primers were used in the PCR. This table comes from immunoSEQ multiplex PCR, and its TCRdb copy is limited to in-frame clones, with some not included. The sample consists of 140,000 or so clones, 65% to 90% of them appearing once. This clone has ten or more counts. Its antigen is still unknown. Findings of the study overall: Cytomegalovirus association was assigned to approximately 160 TCR beta chains.

The chain uses TRBV5-1 and TRBJ2-6; D not certain. The sample taken for sequencing was PBMCs. The receptor comes from a woman aged 25 to 39 in good health and CMV-seronegative. The chain's CDR3 is CASLSLGTGANVLTF. CDR3 bases: TGCGCCAGCCTCAGCTTGGGCACTGGGGCCAACGTCCTGACTTTC.